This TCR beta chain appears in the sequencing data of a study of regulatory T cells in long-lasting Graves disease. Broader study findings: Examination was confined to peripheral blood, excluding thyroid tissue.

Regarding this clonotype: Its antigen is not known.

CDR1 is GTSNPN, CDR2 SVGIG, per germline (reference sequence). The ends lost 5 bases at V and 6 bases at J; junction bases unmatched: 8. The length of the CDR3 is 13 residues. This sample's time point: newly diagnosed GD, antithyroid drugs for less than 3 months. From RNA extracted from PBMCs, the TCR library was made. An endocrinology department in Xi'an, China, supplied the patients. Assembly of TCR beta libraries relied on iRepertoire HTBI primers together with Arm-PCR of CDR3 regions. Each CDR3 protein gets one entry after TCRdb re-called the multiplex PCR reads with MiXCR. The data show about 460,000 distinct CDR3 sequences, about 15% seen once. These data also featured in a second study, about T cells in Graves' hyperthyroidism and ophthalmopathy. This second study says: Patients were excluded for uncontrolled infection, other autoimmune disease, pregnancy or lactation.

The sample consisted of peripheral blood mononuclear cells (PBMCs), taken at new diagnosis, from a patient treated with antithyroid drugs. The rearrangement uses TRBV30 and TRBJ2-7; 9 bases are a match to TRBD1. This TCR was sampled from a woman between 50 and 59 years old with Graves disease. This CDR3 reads CAWGTGGAPEQYF. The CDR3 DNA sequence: TGTGCCTGGGGCACAGGGGGCGCACCCGAGCAGTACTTC.